This note documents a single T cell receptor beta chain sequence. Its antigen is unidentified. This sample is drawn from a study of shared clonotypes between healthy human individuals. Trimming at V came to 5 bases and at J to 6 bases, leaving 1 base not matched to a gene. The CDR3 extends over 12 amino acids. CDR1 and CDR2 (germline): LGHNT, FRNRAP. The method was immunoSEQ multiplex PCR; TCRdb's version includes in-frame clones alone and lacks a portion of them. The sample comprises about 680,000 clones, around three quarters of which are singletons, and around 1.7% rests with the top ten. Study results and caveats: Estimated richness values were generally larger in naive subsets than in memory subsets. Several donors held approximately 4.5% of naive CD4 clonotypes in common.

The rearrangement joins TRBV12-5 to TRBJ2-1; 7 nucleotides line up with TRBD1. The source is a woman in her twenties or thirties in good health. The specimen was memory CD4+ T cells sorted from blood. Indicated subset: CD45RA-negative fraction. The CDR3: CASGTGVNEQFF. In DNA form, the CDR3 reads TGTGCTAGTGGTACAGGGGTCAATGAGCAGTTCTTC.